The entry below describes one T cell receptor (beta chain). The target antigen is unknown. The data were taken from a study of T cells after yellow fever vaccination. V gave up 10 bases and J gave up 0 bases, with 13 bases separating them. The length of the CDR3 is 15 residues. Study-wide findings and caveats: It was a weaker secondary response, yet one that peaked faster, at day 5 versus 15. Abundant clonotypes (contaminants from the bulk population) could be present in FACS-sorted repertoires. The study re-detected most primary-vaccination clones after the booster (nearly 97% CD4, 80% to 90% CD8).

Each CDR3 protein gets one entry after TCRdb re-called the 5' RACE reads with MiXCR. The sample holds 150,000 to 200,000 distinct CDR3 sequences, about 6% seen once. The chain links TRBV12-3 or TRBV12-4 to TRBJ1-6; D perhaps matches TRBD1 (6 bases). The starting material was CD4+ T cells sorted from PBMCs, obtained on the day of the first yellow fever vaccination. The TCR originated in a man aged 18 to 29 who received the YFV17D yellow fever vaccine. The CDR3 region is CATRGGGSYNSPLHF. For the CDR3, the DNA is TGTGCCACCCGAGGGGGGGGCTCCTATAATTCACCCCTCCACTTT.